This TCR beta chain was obtained from a study of T cells in Graves' hyperthyroidism and ophthalmopathy. CDR3 size: 13 residues. V lost 6 bases to trimming and J lost 4 bases, with 15 bases between them. Germline V CDR1 and CDR2: DFQATT, SNEGSKA (reference sequence). This clonotype was observed many times. Amplification of TCR beta CDR3 regions used RNA as the template. A first-round RT-PCR of the TCR CDR3 used the HTBI primer set. MiXCR, applied by TCRdb to the multiplex PCR reads, yields one record per CDR3 protein. The sample contains roughly 330,000 distinct CDR3 sequences, approximately 17% of which appear only once. Stable hyperthyroidism: no ophthalmopathy progression over 18 months of follow-up. Hyperthyroidism in the patients, aged 18 to 65, was newly diagnosed and under 2 months in duration.

This clonotype was obtained from a man under 40 with Graves' hyperthyroidism. The sequencing input was blood. The chain carries TRBV20-1 and TRBJ2-5, with D perhaps assigned TRBD1 or TRBD2 (5 bases each). CDR3 protein: CSAPSGLRETQYF. In DNA, the CDR3 is TGCAGTGCCCCATCGGGGCTTAGAGAGACCCAGTACTTC.